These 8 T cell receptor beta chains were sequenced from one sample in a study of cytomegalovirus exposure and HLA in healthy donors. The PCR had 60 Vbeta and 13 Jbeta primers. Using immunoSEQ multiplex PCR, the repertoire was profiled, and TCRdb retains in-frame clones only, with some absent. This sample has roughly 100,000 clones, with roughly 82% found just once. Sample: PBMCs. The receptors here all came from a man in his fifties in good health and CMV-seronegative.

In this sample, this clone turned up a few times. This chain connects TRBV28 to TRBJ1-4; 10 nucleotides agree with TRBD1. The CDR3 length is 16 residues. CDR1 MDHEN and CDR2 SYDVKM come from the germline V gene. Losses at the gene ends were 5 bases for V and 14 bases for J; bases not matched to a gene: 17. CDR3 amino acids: CASSASGQGVNLGLFF. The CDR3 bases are TGTGCCAGCAGTGCCTCCGGACAGGGGGTAAATCTCGGCCTGTTTTTT. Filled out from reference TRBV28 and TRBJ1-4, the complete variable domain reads DVKVTQSSRYLVKRTGEKVFLECVQDMDHENMFWYRQDPGLGLRLIYFSYDVKMKEKGDIPEGYSVSREKKERFSLILESASTNQTSMYLCASSASGQGVNLGLFFGSGTQLSVL.

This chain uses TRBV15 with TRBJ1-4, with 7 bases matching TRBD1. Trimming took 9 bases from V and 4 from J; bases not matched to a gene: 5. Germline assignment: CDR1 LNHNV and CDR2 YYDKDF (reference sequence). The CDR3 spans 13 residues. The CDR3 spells CATHRGYNEKLFF. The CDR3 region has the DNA TGTGCCACGCACAGGGGCTATAATGAAAAACTGTTTTTT.

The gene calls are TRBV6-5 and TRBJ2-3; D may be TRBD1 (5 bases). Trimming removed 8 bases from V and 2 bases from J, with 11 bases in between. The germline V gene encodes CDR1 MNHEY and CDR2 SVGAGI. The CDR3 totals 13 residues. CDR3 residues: CASQGVNTDTQYF. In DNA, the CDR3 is TGTGCCAGCCAAGGGGTTAACACAGATACGCAGTATTTT.

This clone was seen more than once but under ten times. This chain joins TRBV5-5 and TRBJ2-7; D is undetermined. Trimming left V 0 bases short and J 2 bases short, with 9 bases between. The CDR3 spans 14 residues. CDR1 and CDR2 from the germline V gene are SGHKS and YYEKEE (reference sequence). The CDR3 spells CASSLARSTYEQYF. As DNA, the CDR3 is TGTGCCAGCAGCTTGGCTCGGAGTACCTACGAGCAGTACTTC.

CDR3 sequence: CAWSVRGGSGYTF. The CDR3 DNA reads as TGTGCCTGGAGTGTAAGAGGGGGCTCTGGCTACACCTTC. This chain uses TRBV30 with TRBJ1-2; 7 nucleotides match TRBD1. This CDR3 is built from 13 residues. The ends lost 0 bases at V and 7 bases at J; junction bases unmatched: 5. In germline, CDR1 is GTSNPN, CDR2 SVGIG (reference sequence).

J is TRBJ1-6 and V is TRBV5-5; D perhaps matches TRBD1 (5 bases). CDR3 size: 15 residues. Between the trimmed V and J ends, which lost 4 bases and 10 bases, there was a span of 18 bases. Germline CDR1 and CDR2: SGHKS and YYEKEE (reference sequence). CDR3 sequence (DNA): TGTGCCAGCAGCAGCCCGGTGGGGCCGAGATCACCCCTCCACTTT. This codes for CASSSPVGPRSPLHF.

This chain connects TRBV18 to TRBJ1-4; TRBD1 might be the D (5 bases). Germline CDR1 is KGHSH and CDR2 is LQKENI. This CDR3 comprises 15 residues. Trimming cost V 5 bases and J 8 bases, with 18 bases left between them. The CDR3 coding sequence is TGTGCCAGCTCAATCTCGGGAGGGGAGATCGAAAAACTGTTTTTT. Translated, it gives CASSISGGEIEKLFF. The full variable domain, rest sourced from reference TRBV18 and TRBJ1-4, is NAGVMQNPRHLVRRRGQEARLRCSPMKGHSHVYWYRQLPEEGLKFMVYLQKENIIDESGMPKERFSAEFPKEGPSILRIQQVVRGDSAAYFCASSISGGEIEKLFFGSGTQLSVL.

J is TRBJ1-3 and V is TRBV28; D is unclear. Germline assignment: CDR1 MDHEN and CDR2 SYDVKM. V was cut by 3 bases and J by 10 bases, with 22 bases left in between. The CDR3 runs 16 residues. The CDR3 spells CASSFPGPREFGTIYF. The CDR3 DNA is TGTGCCAGCAGTTTCCCCGGCCCGAGGGAATTTGGGACCATATATTTT. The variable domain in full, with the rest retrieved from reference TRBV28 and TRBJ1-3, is DVKVTQSSRYLVKRTGEKVFLECVQDMDHENMFWYRQDPGLGLRLIYFSYDVKMKEKGDIPEGYSVSREKKERFSLILESASTNQTSMYLCASSFPGPREFGTIYFGEGSWLTVV.